This T cell receptor (beta chain) emerged from a study of T cell responses to AZD1222 COVID-19 vaccine. Overall study findings and caveats: Every sample of the repertoires postdated the peak T cell response. Most donors were white British, females outnumbered males, and clonal diversity was possibly underestimated. Baseline seropositives among AZD1222 recipients totaled only 6 or 7.

This clone was seen a handful of times. Its antigen is not known. The assay was immunoSEQ multiplex PCR, and TCRdb's table has in-frame clones only and misses some. The repertoire holds about 120,000 clones, with roughly 92% as singletons. With 5 bases clipped from V and 3 bases from J, the junction kept 4 bases outside the gene matches. The germline gives CDR1 SGHNT, CDR2 YENEEA. This CDR3 has 14 residues. Analysis merged second doses at about 4 or about 12 weeks. V and J are TRBV11-3 and TRBJ1-1; 9 positions match TRBD1. This sample comprised peripheral blood, obtained 28 days after the second AZD1222 dose. The sequence came from an adult who received the AZD1222 COVID-19 vaccine. The CDR3 region has the DNA TGTGCCAGCAGCCGACAGGGGGTTGACACTGAAGCTTTCTTT. Translated, it gives CASSRQGVDTEAFF.